This T cell receptor beta chain was documented in a study of cytomegalovirus exposure and HLA in healthy donors. Vbeta (60) and Jbeta (13) primers were used in the PCR. Some clones are missing from TCRdb's copy, which holds only in-frame ones; the method was immunoSEQ multiplex PCR. The top ten hold over 4% of the sample, which has under 200,000 clones, 75% seen once. This clone was seen only once. Germline V gene lookup returns CDR1 MNHEY and CDR2 SMNVEV (reference sequence). The CDR3 covers 16 residues. Trimming at V came to 3 bases and at J to 7 bases, leaving 10 bases not matched to a gene. The chain joins TRBV27 to TRBJ2-1, with 9 bases lining up with TRBD1. This receptor was taken from a male donor in good health and CMV-seronegative. The sequencing input was PBMCs. The CDR3 DNA reads as TGTGCCAGCAGTTTCTCCCGCGACAGGGGGTTTAATGAGCAGTTCTTC. Translated, it gives CASSFSRDRGFNEQFF.